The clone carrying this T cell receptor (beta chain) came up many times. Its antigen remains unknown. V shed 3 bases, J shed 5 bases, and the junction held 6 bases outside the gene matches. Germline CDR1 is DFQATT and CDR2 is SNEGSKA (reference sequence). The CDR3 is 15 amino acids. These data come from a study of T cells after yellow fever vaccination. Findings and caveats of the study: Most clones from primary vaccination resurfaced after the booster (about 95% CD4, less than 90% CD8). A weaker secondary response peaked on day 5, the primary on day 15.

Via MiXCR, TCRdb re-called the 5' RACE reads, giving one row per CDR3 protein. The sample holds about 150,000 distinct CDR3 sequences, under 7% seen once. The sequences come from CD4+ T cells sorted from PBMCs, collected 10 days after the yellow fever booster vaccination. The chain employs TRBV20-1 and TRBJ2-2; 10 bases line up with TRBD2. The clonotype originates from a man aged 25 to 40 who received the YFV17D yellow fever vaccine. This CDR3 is CSASSSGRGTGELFF. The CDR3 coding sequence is TGCAGTGCTAGTTCCAGCGGGAGGGGGACCGGGGAGCTGTTTTTT.